This is a list of T cell receptor beta chains from one sample in a study of Ad26.COV2.S vaccination and SARS-CoV-2 variants. TCRdb's table, derived via immunoSEQ multiplex PCR, lists solely in-frame clones and lacks some. The table includes 410,000 or so clones, 75% to 95% detected once. The source material was peripheral blood, sampled in a trial of Ad26.COV2.S vaccine versus placebo. The receptors derive from a person between 18 and 60 years old who received the Ad26.COV2.S COVID-19 vaccine or a placebo. Both conserved end residues are part of each CDR3. Fields, in order: clone size, V gene, D gene, J gene, CDR3 protein, CDR3 DNA. A D gene is named only where the DNA matches it firmly. For some rows the clone size is stated as once, few or many, or as a class when expanded; others skip it.

>once|TRBV11-3|TRBD2|TRBJ2-7
CASSFGSGATYEQYF
TGTGCCAGCAGCTTTGGGAGCGGGGCCACCTACGAGCAGTACTTC
>once|TRBV9|NA|TRBJ2-1
CASSLGTIYNEQFF
TGTGCCAGCAGCCTGGGGACAATATACAATGAGCAGTTCTTC
>few|TRBV7-8|TRBD1|TRBJ1-1
CASSADRRNTEAFF
TGTGCCAGCAGCGCGGACAGGAGGAACACTGAAGCTTTCTTT
>NA|TRBV18|NA|TRBJ1-2
CASSPDREVGYTF
TGTGCCAGCTCACCCGACCGGGAGGTGGGCTACACCTTC
>NA|TRBV19|TRBD1|TRBJ2-3
CASHPTGITYTQYF
TGTGCCAGTCACCCGACAGGGATAACATATACGCAGTATTTT
>NA|TRBV2|NA|TRBJ2-6
CASRAGANVLTF
TGTGCCAGCAGGGCTGGGGCCAACGTCCTGACTTTC
>NA|TRBV19|NA|TRBJ1-1
CASNQGPNTEAFF
TGTGCCAGTAATCAGGGGCCGAACACTGAAGCTTTCTTT
>NA|TRBV7-2|NA|TRBJ2-2
CASSPQGPAGELFF
TGTGCCAGCAGCCCACAGGGACCGGCCGGGGAGCTGTTTTTT
>few|TRBV9|NA|TRBJ1-2
CASSVDMDSYYGYTF
TGTGCCAGCAGCGTAGACATGGACAGCTACTATGGCTACACCTTC
>NA|TRBV7-2|TRBD1|TRBJ1-2
CASSLAIPGTGRDGYTF
TGTGCCAGCAGCTTAGCGATTCCCGGGACAGGGCGCGATGGCTACACCTTC
>NA|TRBV7-9|NA|TRBJ1-3
CASSRRGGLLYSGNTIYF
TGTGCCAGCAGCCGCCGAGGGGGGCTTTTATATTCTGGAAACACCATATATTTT
>NA|TRBV4-3|NA|TRBJ2-1
CASSQDLLADNEQFF
TGCGCCAGCAGCCAAGATTTGCTCGCGGACAATGAGCAGTTCTTC
>NA|TRBV5-1|NA|TRBJ2-5
CASSSSQETQYF
TGCGCCAGCAGCTCTTCCCAAGAGACCCAGTACTTC
>NA|TRBV6-5|NA|TRBJ2-1
CASSNPQGSYNEQFF
TGTGCCAGCAGCAACCCACAGGGAAGTTACAATGAGCAGTTCTTC
>NA|TRBV29-1|NA|TRBJ2-3
CSVVSTDTQYF
TGCAGCGTTGTGAGTACAGATACGCAGTATTTT
>NA|TRBV5-1|TRBD2|TRBJ2-1
CASSLDNLLAGGYNEQFF
TGCGCCAGCAGCTTGGATAATCTGTTGGCGGGAGGGTACAATGAGCAGTTCTTC
>NA|TRBV28|NA|TRBJ1-3
CASSGVDGFSGNTIYF
TGTGCCAGCAGTGGCGTCGACGGGTTCTCTGGAAACACCATATATTTT
>NA|TRBV7-3|NA|TRBJ2-7
CASSLLGAGGSYEQYF
TGTGCCAGCAGCTTATTAGGTGCGGGCGGCTCCTACGAGCAGTACTTC
>NA|TRBV5-8|NA|TRBJ1-2
CASSLYAGSVDGYTF
TGTGCCAGCAGCTTGTACGCAGGGTCAGTGGATGGCTACACCTTC
>NA|TRBV6-5|NA|TRBJ2-5
CASSYSFSQETQYF
TGTGCCAGCAGTTACTCGTTTAGCCAAGAGACCCAGTACTTC
>NA|TRBV6-2/TRBV6-3|NA|TRBJ2-5
CASSTPRPGERETQYF
TGTGCCAGCAGTACCCCTCGGCCGGGCGAGAGAGAGACCCAGTACTTC
>NA|TRBV5-1|TRBD2|TRBJ2-3
CASSWGLAGVESDTQYF
TGCGCCAGCAGTTGGGGACTAGCGGGAGTGGAGTCAGATACGCAGTATTTT
>NA|TRBV11-3|NA|TRBJ2-1
CASSLRGVYNEQFF
TGTGCCAGCAGCTTAAGGGGAGTCTACAATGAGCAGTTCTTC
>NA|TRBV2|NA|TRBJ2-5
CASVGEETQYF
TGTGCCAGCGTGGGGGAGGAGACCCAGTACTTC
>once|TRBV6-5|NA|TRBJ2-2
CASSRGAANTGELFF
TGTGCCAGCAGTAGGGGGGCGGCGAACACCGGGGAGCTGTTTTTT
>NA|TRBV11-3|NA|TRBJ2-7
CASSPRSSSSSYEQYF
TGTGCCAGCAGCCCCCGCAGTTCCTCAAGCTCCTACGAGCAGTACTTC
>once|TRBV5-3|NA|TRBJ2-5
CARSLGDMSGGSQYYEETQYF
TGTGCCAGAAGCTTGGGGGATATGAGCGGAGGGTCCCAGTACTATGAAGAGACCCAGTACTTC
>NA|TRBV27|NA|TRBJ2-6
CASSLSGANVLTF
TGTGCCAGCAGTTTATCTGGGGCCAACGTCCTGACTTTC
>NA|TRBV11-2|NA|TRBJ2-1
CASSLVGVYEQFF
TGTGCCAGCAGCTTAGTCGGGGTCTATGAGCAGTTCTTC
>NA|TRBV29-1|NA|TRBJ2-3
CSVSVWADTQYF
TGCAGCGTTAGCGTTTGGGCAGATACGCAGTATTTT
>once|TRBV29-1|TRBD2|TRBJ2-5
CSVELAGRQETQYF
TGCAGCGTTGAATTAGCGGGGCGCCAAGAGACCCAGTACTTC
>NA|TRBV19|NA|TRBJ2-3
CASSDRRPVDTQYF
TGTGCCAGTAGTGACAGGAGACCAGTAGATACGCAGTATTTT
>NA|TRBV5-1|TRBD1|TRBJ1-2
CASSLGGDSDYGYTF
TGCGCCAGCAGCTTAGGAGGGGACAGTGACTATGGCTACACCTTC
>NA|TRBV19|NA|TRBJ1-6
CASSALVASAPSPLHF
TGTGCCAGTAGTGCCCTCGTGGCCTCGGCCCCCTCACCCCTCCACTTT
>NA|TRBV4-2|NA|TRBJ2-2
CASSQGELGGELFF
TGTGCCAGCAGCCAAGGGGAGCTTGGCGGGGAGCTGTTTTTT
>NA|TRBV9|TRBD1|TRBJ1-1
CASSVSGTDMNTEAFF
TGTGCCAGCAGCGTATCCGGGACAGACATGAACACTGAAGCTTTCTTT
>NA|TRBV6-2/TRBV6-3|TRBD1|TRBJ2-6
CASSYPTGFGANVLTF
TGTGCCAGCAGTTACCCGACAGGGTTTGGGGCCAACGTCCTGACTTTC
>NA|TRBV28|TRBD1|TRBJ1-1
CASSFLDRDKENTEAFF
TGTGCCAGCAGTTTCCTCGACAGGGATAAAGAGAACACTGAAGCTTTCTTT
>NA|TRBV12-2|NA|TRBJ2-3
CASRLDGYLSAGGPDTQYF
TGTGCAAGTCGCTTAGATGGGTACTTATCGGCGGGAGGGCCGGATACGCAGTATTTT
>NA|TRBV7-2|TRBD2|TRBJ2-1
CASSLGGSDYNEQFF
TGTGCCAGCAGCTTGGGCGGGAGTGACTACAATGAGCAGTTCTTC
>NA|TRBV20-1|NA|TRBJ2-3
CSASVGDTQYF
TGCAGTGCCTCGGTAGGGGATACGCAGTATTTT